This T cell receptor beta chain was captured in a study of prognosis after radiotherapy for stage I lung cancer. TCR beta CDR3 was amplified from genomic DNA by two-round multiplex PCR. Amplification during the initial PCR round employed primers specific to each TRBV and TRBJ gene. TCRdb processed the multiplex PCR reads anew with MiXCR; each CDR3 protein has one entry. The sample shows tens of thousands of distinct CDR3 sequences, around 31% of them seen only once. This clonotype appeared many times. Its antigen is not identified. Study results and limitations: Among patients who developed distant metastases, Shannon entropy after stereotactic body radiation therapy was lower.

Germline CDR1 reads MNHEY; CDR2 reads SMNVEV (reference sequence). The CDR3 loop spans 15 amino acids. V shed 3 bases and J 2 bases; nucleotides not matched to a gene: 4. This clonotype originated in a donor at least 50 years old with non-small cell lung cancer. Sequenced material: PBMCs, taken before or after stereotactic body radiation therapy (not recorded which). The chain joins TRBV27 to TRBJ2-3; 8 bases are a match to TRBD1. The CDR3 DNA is TGTGCCAGCAGTTTGGGGACAGGAATCACAGATACGCAGTATTTT. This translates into CASSLGTGITDTQYF.